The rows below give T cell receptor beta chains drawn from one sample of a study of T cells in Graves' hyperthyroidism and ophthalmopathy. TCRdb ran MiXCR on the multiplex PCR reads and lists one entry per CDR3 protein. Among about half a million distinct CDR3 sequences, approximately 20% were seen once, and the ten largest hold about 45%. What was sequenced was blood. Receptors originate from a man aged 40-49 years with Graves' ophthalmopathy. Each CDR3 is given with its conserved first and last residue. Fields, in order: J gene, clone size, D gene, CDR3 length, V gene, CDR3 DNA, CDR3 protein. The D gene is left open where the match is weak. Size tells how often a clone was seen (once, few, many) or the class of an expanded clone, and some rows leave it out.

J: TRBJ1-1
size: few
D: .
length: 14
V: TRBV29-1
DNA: TGCAGCGTTGTTCCCTACGCTGAAGGGCTGGAAGCTTTCTTT
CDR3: CSVVPYAEGLEAFF

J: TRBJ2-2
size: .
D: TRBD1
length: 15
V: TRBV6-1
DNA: TGTGCCAGCAGGGGGGACAGAGCGAACACCGGGGAGCTGTTTTTT
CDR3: CASRGDRANTGELFF

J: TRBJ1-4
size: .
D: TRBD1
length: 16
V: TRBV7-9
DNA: TGTGCCAGCAGCTTGCTAAAACCGGGACAGGGGGCACCTCTGTTTTTT
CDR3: CASSLLKPGQGAPLFF

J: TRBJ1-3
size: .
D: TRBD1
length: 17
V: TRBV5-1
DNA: TGCGCCAGCAGCTTGGCCGGGACAGGAGGCTCTGGAAACACCATATATTTT
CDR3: CASSLAGTGGSGNTIYF

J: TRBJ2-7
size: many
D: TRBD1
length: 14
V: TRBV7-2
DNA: TGTGCCAGCAGCCGACAGGGCTCTTTCGGTGAGCAGTACTTC
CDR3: CASSRQGSFGEQYF

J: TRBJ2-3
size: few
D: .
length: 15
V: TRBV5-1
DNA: TGCGCCAGCAGCTTGGAGGGGGGCCTGACAGATACGCAGTATTTT
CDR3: CASSLEGGLTDTQYF

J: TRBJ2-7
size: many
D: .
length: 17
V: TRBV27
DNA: TGTGCCAGCAGTTTCACGGTGGGACCGCAGTTGAGCTACGAGCAGTACTTC
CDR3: CASSFTVGPQLSYEQYF

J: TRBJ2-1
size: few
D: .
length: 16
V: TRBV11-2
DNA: TGTGCCAGCAGCTTAGGGCATACAGGCTTGATGAATGAGCAGTTCTTC
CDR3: CASSLGHTGLMNEQFF

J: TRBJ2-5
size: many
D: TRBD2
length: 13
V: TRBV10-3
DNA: TGTGCCATCAGTGATAGCGGGGAAGAGACCCAGTACTTC
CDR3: CAISDSGEETQYF

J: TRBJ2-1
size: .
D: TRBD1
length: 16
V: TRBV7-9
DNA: TGTGCCAGCAGCGGGCCGGGACAGGGGCCTTACAATGAGCAGTTCTTC
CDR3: CASSGPGQGPYNEQFF

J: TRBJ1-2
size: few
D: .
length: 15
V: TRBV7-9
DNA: TGTGCCAGCAGCTTAACAGGACTTAGTAACTATGGCTACACCTTC
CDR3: CASSLTGLSNYGYTF

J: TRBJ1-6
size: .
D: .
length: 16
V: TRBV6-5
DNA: TGTGCCAGCAGTTACAGGCGGGAGACCTATAATTCACCCCTCCACTTT
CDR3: CASSYRRETYNSPLHF

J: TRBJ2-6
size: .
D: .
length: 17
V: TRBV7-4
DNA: TGTGCCAGCAGCTTAATACCGGACTACTCTGGGGCCAACGTCCTGACTTTC
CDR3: CASSLIPDYSGANVLTF

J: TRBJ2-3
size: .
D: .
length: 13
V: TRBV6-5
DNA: TGTGCCAGCAGTTACTCAGGGAAGGATACGCAGTATTTT
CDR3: CASSYSGKDTQYF

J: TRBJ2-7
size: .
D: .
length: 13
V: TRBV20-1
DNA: TGCAGTGCCAGGGAGTTAACGAATCCCGAGCAGTACTTC
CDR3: CSARELTNPEQYF

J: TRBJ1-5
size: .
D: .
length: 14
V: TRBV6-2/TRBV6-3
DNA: TGTGCCAGTTTAGATGGCCGTAGCAATCAGCCCCAGCATTTT
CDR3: CASLDGRSNQPQHF

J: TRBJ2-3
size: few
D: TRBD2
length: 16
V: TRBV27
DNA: TGTGCCACCCGAGGGTCCTGGGGAGGGGCCCCAGATACGCAGTATTTT
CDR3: CATRGSWGGAPDTQYF